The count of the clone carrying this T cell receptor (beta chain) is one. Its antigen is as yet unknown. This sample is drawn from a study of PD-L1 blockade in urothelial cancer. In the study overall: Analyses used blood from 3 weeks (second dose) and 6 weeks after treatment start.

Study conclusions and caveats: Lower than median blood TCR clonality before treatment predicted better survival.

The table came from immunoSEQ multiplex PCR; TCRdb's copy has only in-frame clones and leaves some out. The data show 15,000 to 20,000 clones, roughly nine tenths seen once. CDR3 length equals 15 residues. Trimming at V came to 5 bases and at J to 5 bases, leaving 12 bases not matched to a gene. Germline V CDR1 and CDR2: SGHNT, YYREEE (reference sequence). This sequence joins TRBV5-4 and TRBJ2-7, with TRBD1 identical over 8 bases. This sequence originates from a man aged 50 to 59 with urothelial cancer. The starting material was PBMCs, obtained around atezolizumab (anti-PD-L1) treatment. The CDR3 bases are TGTGCCAGCAGGGACCCTCGACAGGGGTTCCACGAGCAGTACTTC. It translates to CASRDPRQGFHEQYF.